This T cell receptor (beta chain) came from a study of shared clonotypes between healthy human individuals. Study-level information: Each donor's CD4 naive and CD4 memory cells filled three plates apiece, CD8 naive two, and CD8 memory one.

Division of CD4+ cells produced a CD45RA+ naive subset and a CD45RA-negative memory subset. Using approximately 190 ng DNA, around 30,000 T cell genomes, the sorted-subset replicate PCRs were run. Original data processing: For the immunoSEQ data, sequences were junction-only without quality scores, so filtering differed. Using immunoSEQ multiplex PCR, the repertoire was profiled, and TCRdb retains in-frame clones only, with some absent. V and J calls plus clone size are reproduced from that table; the DNA served to infer D and trimming. Among 2 million to 3 million clones listed, around nine tenths were seen once. Germline V gene sequence: CDR1 SGHAT, CDR2 FQNNGV. J lost 6 bases, V lost 4 bases, and 3 bases had no gene match. This CDR3 is 12 amino acids long.

The rearrangement links TRBV11-2 to TRBJ2-7; TRBD1 matches 7 bases. The TCR originated in a man aged 18-30 years in good health. The sample was naive CD4+ T cells sorted from blood. Subset of the sample: CD45RA+ positively selected. The CDR3 DNA follows: TGTGCCAGCAGCTCGACAGGGTCCGAGCAGTACTTC. This encodes CASSSTGSEQYF.